The clone carrying this T cell receptor (beta chain) has a count of ten or more. TCRdb processed the 5' RACE reads anew with MiXCR; each CDR3 protein has one entry. The data show more than 15,000 distinct CDR3 sequences, approximately 14% seen once. The data were taken from a study of neurological immune-mediated disorders. Germline V gene lookup returns CDR1 DFQATT and CDR2 SNEGSKA (reference sequence). This CDR3 is built from 14 residues. V lost 8 bases to trimming and J lost 0 bases, with 14 bases between them. This receptor was identified in a woman aged 55 to 70 with HTLV-1-associated myelopathy (HAM/TSP). V usage is TRBV20-1 and J usage is TRBJ1-3; the D is unclear. What was sequenced was CD4+ T cells from blood. The DNA of the CDR3 is TGCAGTACTATAGACGTGAACTCTGGAAACACCATATATTTT. Protein: CSTIDVNSGNTIYF.